The 12 T cell receptor beta chains in this list originate from one sample, sequenced in a study of beta chain features in type 1 diabetes. TCRB transcripts that were expressed got sequenced, as all of the isolated RNA had been reverse transcribed. The repertoire was sequenced with immunoSEQ multiplex PCR; TCRdb's copy has only in-frame clones and lacks some. The sample has hundreds of thousands of clones; around 10% are singletons. The sequencing input was naive CD4+ T cells from blood. The source is a woman aged 18-30 years in good health.

The V and J genes are TRBV30 and TRBJ2-5; weak D call: TRBD2 (6 bases). The CDR3 is made up of 14 amino acids. V shed 2 bases and J shed 2 bases, with 12 bases lying between them. From germline, CDR1 is GTSNPN and CDR2 SVGIG (reference sequence). The CDR3 is CAWSSTSLQETQYF. As DNA, the CDR3 is TGTGCCTGGAGTTCGACTAGTCTTCAAGAGACCCAGTACTTC.

The chain carries TRBV4-2 and TRBJ2-1; 8 bases fit TRBD2. V lost 0 bases and J lost 2; bases outside the gene matches: 3. Germline values: CDR1 LGHNA, CDR2 YNFKEQ. The CDR3 length is 16 residues. The CDR3 DNA reads as TGTGCCAGCAGCCAAGATATAGCGGGAACCTACAATGAGCAGTTCTTC. The encoded protein is CASSQDIAGTYNEQFF.

Regarding this clone: This CDR3 is also generated by other DNA sequences in the sample. This chain joins TRBV29-1 and TRBJ2-5, with 7 bases fitting TRBD1. J gave up 5 bases and V 6 bases, and 6 bases lay outside the gene matches. CDR3 length equals 12 residues. Germline V gene lookup returns CDR1 SQVTM and CDR2 ANQGSEA. For the CDR3, the DNA is TGCAGCGTGCGACAGGGCTGGGAGACCCAGTACTTC. Translating it yields CSVRQGWETQYF. The full variable domain, its missing parts supplied by reference TRBV29-1 and TRBJ2-5, is SAVISQKPSRDICQRGTSLTIQCQVDSQVTMMFWYRQQPGQSLTLIATANQGSEATYESGFVIDKFPISRPNLTFSTLTVSNMSPEDSSIYLCSVRQGWETQYFGPGTRLLVL.

This clone has only a few counts. This chain connects TRBV12-5 to TRBJ2-1; 10 nucleotides match TRBD2. This CDR3 spans 17 amino acids. Germline loops: CDR1 LGHNT, CDR2 FRNRAP. The V gene end was trimmed by 1 base and the J gene end by 8 bases; junction bases not matched to a gene: 11. For the CDR3, the DNA is TGTGCTAGTGGTTTGGGACCCCTAGCGGGAGTAATCTATGAGCAGTTCTTC. Translation gives CASGLGPLAGVIYEQFF.

CDR3 region: CAISESQGAREQYV. The CDR3 region has the DNA TGTGCCATCAGTGAGTCTCAGGGGGCGCGCGAGCAGTACGTC. This chain connects TRBV10-3 to TRBJ2-7; TRBD1 aligns across 8 bases. Germline V gives CDR1 ENHRY, CDR2 SYGVKD. This CDR3 has 14 amino acids. Trimming removed 0 bases from V and 6 bases from J; junction bases left unmatched: 4.

The CDR3: CASSTGTAQETQYF. For the CDR3, the DNA is TGCGCCAGCAGCACCGGGACAGCCCAAGAGACCCAGTACTTC. The rearrangement joins TRBV5-1 to TRBJ2-5; 7 positions match TRBD1. This CDR3 spans 14 amino acids. Germline assignment: CDR1 SGHRS and CDR2 YFSETQ. V shed 4 bases and J 1 base; nucleotides not matched to a gene: 4.

This clone was seen a handful of times. The CDR3 loop reads CASSEAGHSSPYEQYF. The DNA for the CDR3 is TGTGCCAGCAGTGAAGCGGGTCACAGTAGCCCCTACGAGCAGTACTTC. The chain uses TRBV2 and TRBJ2-7; D is undetermined. The germline CDR1 and CDR2 sequences are SNHLY and FYNNEI. CDR3 length: 16 residues. V lost 0 bases and J 2 bases, leaving 14 bases between the germline ends.

The chain recombines TRBV7-9 with TRBJ2-2; D is perhaps TRBD2 (7 bases). V was shortened by 5 bases and J by 1 base, with 20 bases between the two germline ends. This CDR3 comprises 18 residues. Germline values: CDR1 SEHNR, CDR2 FQNEAQ (reference sequence). The CDR3 region is CASSAYGGGRLNTGELFF. DNA for the CDR3: TGTGCCAGCAGCGCCTATGGCGGGGGCCGCCTGAACACCGGGGAGCTGTTTTTT.

V is TRBV9 and J is TRBJ2-5; tentative D call: TRBD1 (5 bases). The CDR3 loop spans 16 amino acids. V lost 3 bases and J 4 bases, leaving 19 bases between the germline ends. Germline CDR1 and CDR2: SGDLS and YYNGEE. CDR3 amino acids: CASSARRGIPGETQYF. The CDR3 DNA reads as TGTGCCAGCAGCGCCCGTAGGGGAATACCGGGAGAGACCCAGTACTTC.

CDR3 nucleotide sequence: TGTGCCAGCAGCGATTGGACAGGGAGGACTGAAGCTTTCTTT. This gives the protein CASSDWTGRTEAFF. The chain carries TRBV7-9 and TRBJ1-1; 8 bases fit TRBD1. The germline V gene has CDR1 SEHNR and CDR2 FQNEAQ (reference sequence). The V and J ends lost 5 bases and 5 bases, in that order; junction bases with no gene match: 7. This CDR3 contains 14 residues.

The table lists this clone with a few counts. CDR3 amino acids: CASSENHLIQETQYF. The CDR3 region has the DNA TGTGCCAGCAGTGAGAACCACTTAATCCAAGAGACCCAGTACTTC. The chain uses TRBV2 and TRBJ2-5; D call uncertain. This CDR3 contains 15 residues. Germline assignment: CDR1 SNHLY and CDR2 FYNNEI. Trimming took off 3 bases at V and 1 base at J, with 12 bases between the two ends. Based on the CDR3 plus reference TRBV2 and TRBJ2-5, the full variable domain is EPEVTQTPSHQVTQMGQEVILRCVPISNHLYFYWYRQILGQKVEFLVSFYNNEISEKSEIFDDQFSVERPDGSNFTLKIRSTKLEDSAMYFCASSENHLIQETQYFGPGTRLLVL.

The V gene is TRBV11-2, the J gene TRBJ2-7; perhaps TRBD1 as D (5 bases). The CDR3 extends over 13 amino acids. The V end lost 3 bases, the J end lost 3 bases, and 9 bases lay between the germline ends. Looked up from germline, CDR1 is SGHAT and CDR2 is FQNNGV. The CDR3 loop is CASSFPQVYEQYV. Here the CDR3 DNA reads TGTGCCAGCAGCTTCCCACAGGTCTACGAGCAGTACGTC.